The sequence of this T cell receptor beta chain was determined in a study of cytomegalovirus exposure and HLA in healthy donors. Points from the study as a whole: Near-uniform donor sequencing depth was presumed by presence/absence analyses.

The PCR had 60 Vbeta and 13 Jbeta primers. Using immunoSEQ multiplex PCR, the repertoire was profiled, and TCRdb retains in-frame clones only, with some absent. Of some 150,000 clones listed, around four fifths are singletons. As regards this clone: Its target is unknown.

This CDR3 has 15 amino acids. The V and J ends lost 2 bases and 1 base respectively, with 11 bases between them. Germline-derived CDR1 and CDR2 are SGHAT and FQNNGV. The sequence was obtained from a woman under 30 in good health and CMV-seronegative. The material sequenced was PBMCs. The chain carries TRBV11-2 and TRBJ1-1; perhaps TRBD1 as D (5 bases). The CDR3 loop reads CASSLTTVTNTEAFF. CDR3 coding DNA: TGTGCCAGCAGCTTAACGACAGTGACGAACACTGAAGCTTTCTTT.